This record covers a single T cell receptor beta chain. These data originate in a study of blood T cell repertoires in COVID-19. Assay used: immunoSEQ multiplex PCR; TCRdb lists only in-frame clones, some missing. This table has more than 150,000 clones, approximately 80% appearing once. Sequenced input: PBMCs or T cells enriched from blood (not recorded which). The TCR comes from a man in his 60s who had been exposed to COVID-19.

The CDR3 protein is CAWSRYGTPNTEAFF. CDR3 nucleotide sequence: TGTGCCTGGTCCCGATACGGGACACCGAACACTGAAGCTTTCTTT. The V gene is TRBV30, the J gene TRBJ1-1, with a weak D call TRBD1 (6 bases). The CDR3 contains 15 residues. Germline V gene data show CDR1 as GTSNPN and CDR2 as SVGIG (reference sequence). V lost 5 bases and J 1 base, leaving 17 bases between the germline ends.